This TCR beta chain stems from a study of cytomegalovirus exposure and HLA in healthy donors. Study as a whole: Across some 400 genotyped donors, roughly 80% landed in the Caucasian-associated ancestry cluster.

Regarding the study as a whole: HLA restriction was apparent for most CMV-associated TCR beta chains in a later analysis. Both high specificity and high sensitivity reportedly marked the classifier's diagnosis of cytomegalovirus status.

The CDR3 length is 15 residues. The V and J ends lost 5 bases and 6 bases, in that order; junction bases with no gene match: 11. Germline V lookup: CDR1 KGHSH, CDR2 LQKENI. A remark on this clone: Its antigen is as yet unknown.

The PCR contained 60 Vbeta and 13 Jbeta primers. This table comes from immunoSEQ multiplex PCR, and its TCRdb copy is limited to in-frame clones, with some not included. The sample includes roughly 140,000 clones, roughly 78% seen only once; the top ten take 2.5% to 3.5%. The chain has TRBV18 and TRBJ1-1; 8 nucleotides agree with TRBD1. The sequence was obtained from a man aged 40-55 years in good health and CMV-seropositive. Input material: PBMCs. The CDR3 coding sequence is TGTGCCAGCTCAGCTTTGGACAGGGTATCGGCTGAAGCTTTCTTT. It specifies CASSALDRVSAEAFF.